This T cell receptor beta chain was captured by sequencing in a study of metastatic and nonmetastatic thyroid tumors. Overall study context: Thyroid patients, malignant and benign, had repertoires compared across blood and tumor or nodule tissue.

This clone is medium-sized by share. Its antigen remains unidentified. Trimming removed 7 bases from V and 4 bases from J; junction bases left unmatched: 12. The CDR3 is 16 residues long. Germline V lookup: CDR1 MDHEN, CDR2 SYDVKM. Points from the study as a whole: Patients with malignant thyroid tumors reportedly had significantly higher TCR beta diversity than those with benign nodules, in blood and tumor.

No patient had received any treatment before thyroid surgery. Original processing notes: It was from CDR3 differences across clinicopathological groups that a distant-metastasis classifier for papillary thyroid cancer was built. TCRdb ran MiXCR on the PCR reads. These V and J calls rely on TCRdb rather than the paper's analysis. The sample lists thousands of clones, 25% to 30% occurring once. The origin of this receptor is a female donor with papillary thyroid cancer or a benign thyroid nodule (not recorded which). Some clones in this sample may be carry-over from other donors' samples. The chain combines TRBV28 with TRBJ2-7; 11 bases match TRBD2. Sequencing was performed on adjacent normal tissue. The CDR3 reads CASIPTIAGGLYEQYF. CDR3 sequence (DNA): TGTGCCAGCATCCCTACCATAGCGGGAGGGCTATACGAGCAGTACTTC.